The 26 T cell receptor beta chains reported below all come from one sample, sequenced in a study of CD8 T cells in Susac syndrome (dated by TCRdb to the late 2010s). Library generation was performed with the immunoSEQ multiplex PCR assay. RNA was extracted using the RNeasy kit, and about 0.45 to 1 ug of the RNA was reverse transcribed with random hexamers. TCRdb reprocessed the public reads (quality trimming at Q25 with fastp, clone calling with MiXCR) and kept in-frame beta chains. Every entry covers one CDR3 protein and lists the most common genes and DNA from its rows. Recorded for this sample are about 140,000 distinct CDR3 sequences; 94% of them occurred a single time. The top ten clones comprise approximately 0.08% of the sample. Sequences were obtained from CD4+ T cells from PBMCs. The origin of the receptors is a human donor in good health.

The chain is built from TRBV2 and TRBJ2-7; the D is unclear. The CDR3 is made up of 12 amino acids. The V and J ends lost 6 bases and 3 bases respectively, with 9 bases between them. Per the germline V gene, CDR1 is SNHLY and CDR2 is FYNNEI. CDR3 in DNA: TGTGCCAGCAGCTTCGGAAACTACGAGCAGTACTTC. Encoded protein: CASSFGNYEQYF.

The genes are TRBV4-2 and TRBJ1-2; TRBD1 matches 8 bases. The CDR3 loop spans 17 amino acids. Unmatched junction bases numbered 12, after V lost 3 bases and J lost 3 bases. Germline V gives CDR1 LGHNA, CDR2 YNFKEQ. The DNA for the CDR3 is TGTGCCAGCAGCCAGCGCGACAGGGGTCCTTCCCACTATGGCTACACCTTC. It encodes CASSQRDRGPSHYGYTF.

This CDR3 reads CASPCGWDRESSYEQYF. The CDR3 DNA reads TGTGCCAGCCCATGCGGCTGGGACAGGGAGAGCTCCTACGAGCAGTACTTC. The rearrangement joins TRBV7-4 to TRBJ2-7; TRBD1 matches 9 bases. CDR1 SGHVT and CDR2 SQSDAQ come from the germline V gene. The junction had 14 bases not matched to a gene; V was cut back by 8 bases and J by 0 bases. The CDR3 length is 17 residues. The full variable domain, completed using reference TRBV7-4 and TRBJ2-7, is GAGVSQSPRYKVAKRGRDVALRCDSISGHVTLYWYRQTLGQGSEVLTYSQSDAQRDKSGRPSGRFSAERPERSVSTLKIQRTEQGDSAVYLCASPCGWDRESSYEQYFGPGTRLTVT.

The chain uses TRBV5-4 and TRBJ2-2; 9 nucleotides line up with TRBD2. The CDR3 sequence is 17 residues long. J lost 3 bases, V lost 0 bases, and 6 bases had no gene match. The germline V gene encodes CDR1 SGHNT and CDR2 YYREEE (reference sequence). CDR3 sequence (DNA): TGTGCCAGCAGCTTGGACGGTACTAGCGGGTACACCGGGGAGCTGTTTTTT. It yields the protein CASSLDGTSGYTGELFF.

The chain links TRBV4-2 to TRBJ2-5; 11 nucleotides match TRBD2. CDR3 length equals 17 residues. The ends lost 1 base at V and 4 bases at J; junction bases unmatched: 8. Germline lookup yields CDR1 LGHNA and CDR2 YNFKEQ. The CDR3 DNA sequence: TGTGCCAGCAGCCAAGTTAGCGGGAGGGATGTCCGAGAGACCCAGTACTTC. It is translated as CASSQVSGRDVRETQYF.

This chain uses TRBV30 with TRBJ1-4, with TRBD1 as a possible D gene (6 bases). Trimming removed 2 bases at V and 0 bases at J, with 7 bases between. CDR1 GTSNPN and CDR2 SVGIG come from the germline V gene (reference sequence). The CDR3 totals 14 residues. The CDR3 nucleotides are TGTGCCTGGAGTACAGGGCCAACTAATGAAAAACTGTTTTTT. Its translation: CAWSTGPTNEKLFF.

The gene calls are TRBV12-3 or TRBV12-4 and TRBJ2-2, with D unclear. CDR3 length: 12 amino acids. Deletions cut 5 bases from V and 6 bases from J, with 7 bases between. CDR3 DNA sequence: TGTGCCAGCAGTCGCCGTCCCGGGGAGCTGTTTTTT. Its translation is CASSRRPGELFF.

The gene calls are TRBV29-1 and TRBJ1-3; no clear D gene. CDR1 is SQVTM and CDR2 is ANQGSEA in the germline V gene. The CDR3 runs 11 residues. The CDR3 bases are TGCACCACTATGACTGGAAACACCATATATTTT. Amino acid sequence: CTTMTGNTIYF.

CDR3 region: CASSRGQNLEPQHF. The CDR3 DNA reads as TGTGCCAGCTCACGCGGACAGAACCTAGAGCCCCAGCATTTT. This rearrangement joins TRBV18 to TRBJ1-5, with TRBD1 as a possible D gene (6 bases). CDR1 KGHSH and CDR2 LQKENI come from the germline V gene. CDR3 length equals 14 residues. The ends were cut back, 4 bases at V and 8 bases at J, with 15 bases in the middle.

The V gene is TRBV5-1, the J gene TRBJ2-6; 9 bases line up with TRBD1. The CDR3 is 16 amino acids. Germline trimming cut 0 bases from V and 2 bases from J; bases unmatched to any gene: 0. Germline V gives CDR1 SGHRS, CDR2 YFSETQ. CDR3 in amino acids: CASSLGQGAGANVLTF. DNA for the CDR3: TGCGCCAGCAGCTTGGGACAGGGGGCTGGGGCCAACGTCCTGACTTTC.

This clonotype was recorded once. The chain uses TRBV5-1 and TRBJ2-7; 8 bases agree with TRBD2. Germline CDR1 and CDR2: SGHRS and YFSETQ. This CDR3 has 15 residues. Trimming took 4 bases from V and 8 from J; bases not matched to a gene: 14. CDR3 amino acids: CASSDPTSANEKQYF. The CDR3 DNA follows: TGCGCCAGCAGCGACCCGACTAGCGCCAACGAGAAGCAGTACTTC. Full variable domain (remainder filled in from reference TRBV5-1 and TRBJ2-7): KAGVTQTPRYLIKTRGQQVTLSCSPISGHRSVSWYQQTPGQGLQFLFEYFSETQRNKGNFPGRFSGRQFSNSRSEMNVSTLELGDSALYLCASSDPTSANEKQYFGPGTRLTVT.

The rearrangement uses TRBV19 and TRBJ2-1; 9 positions match TRBD2. The trim removed 4 bases at V and 6 bases at J, leaving 4 bases unmatched. This CDR3 contains 14 residues. Per germline, CDR1 LNHDA and CDR2 SQIVND (reference sequence). CDR3 coding DNA: TGTGCCAGTAGTACTCTAGCGGGAATCAATGAGCAGTTCTTC. Translated, it gives CASSTLAGINEQFF.

V and J are TRBV2 and TRBJ1-2, with D hard to call. In germline, CDR1 is SNHLY, CDR2 FYNNEI. V lost 3 bases, J lost 5 bases, and 13 bases lay in between. The length of the CDR3 is 14 residues. CDR3 DNA sequence: TGTGCCAGCAGTGATAACCTCAGTGCGTATGGCTACACCTTC. It specifies CASSDNLSAYGYTF.

The chain carries TRBV11-2 and TRBJ2-3; D may be TRBD1 (6 bases). Germline CDR1 is SGHAT and CDR2 is FQNNGV. CDR3 length: 15 amino acids. The V and J ends lost 5 bases and 2 bases respectively, with 14 bases between them. The CDR3 DNA sequence: TGTGCCAGCAGCCGACCCACAGGGAACACAGATACGCAGTATTTT. This translates into CASSRPTGNTDTQYF.

The chain is built from TRBV12-3 or TRBV12-4 and TRBJ2-6, with D possibly being TRBD1 (6 bases). This CDR3 contains 15 residues. V lost 6 bases, J lost 4 bases, and 13 bases lay in between. The CDR3 region has the DNA TGTGCCAGCAGCACACAGGGTGGCGGGGCCAACGTCCTGACTTTC. Translating gives CASSTQGGGANVLTF.

The chain is built from TRBV7-3 and TRBJ1-6; 7 nucleotides agree with TRBD1. V was clipped by 1 base and J by 6 bases; unmatched bases: 3. CDR1 SGHTA and CDR2 FQGTGA come from the germline V gene. The length of the CDR3 is 15 residues. The CDR3 spells CASSLSGTVNSPLHF. In DNA form, the CDR3 reads TGTGCCAGCAGCTTAAGCGGGACAGTTAATTCACCCCTCCACTTT.

This clonotype appeared a few times. The J gene is TRBJ1-2, the V gene TRBV12-3 or TRBV12-4; unclear D gene. V lost 3 bases and J 4 bases, leaving 6 bases between the germline ends. The CDR3 consists of 12 residues. CDR3 sequence: CASSLRGYGYTF. The DNA of the CDR3 is TGTGCCAGCAGTTTGCGGGGCTATGGCTACACCTTC.

The chain links TRBV9 to TRBJ2-5, with 8 bases identical to TRBD2. CDR3 length: 17 amino acids. V shed 3 bases and J 1 base; nucleotides not matched to a gene: 11. CDR1 and CDR2 from the germline V gene are SGDLS and YYNGEE. The CDR3 sequence is CASSARGAGGLQETQYF. As DNA, the CDR3 is TGTGCCAGCAGCGCCCGCGGGGCGGGAGGCCTCCAAGAGACCCAGTACTTC.

This clonotype was detected only once. The J gene is TRBJ1-1, the V gene TRBV12-5; D ambiguous. The V gene lost 6 bases and the J gene lost 11 bases, with 13 bases spanning the gap. The CDR3 covers 11 residues. The germline gives CDR1 LGHNT, CDR2 FRNRAP. In nucleotides, the CDR3 is TGTGCTAGTGGCCTGAGAACGGCGGCTTTCTTT. Its protein is CASGLRTAAFF.

The rearrangement links TRBV5-6 to TRBJ2-5; 7 nucleotides agree with TRBD1. J gave up 2 bases and V 3 bases, and 4 bases lay outside the gene matches. The germline V gene encodes CDR1 SGHDT and CDR2 YYEEEE. This CDR3 is built from 14 residues. This chain's CDR3 is CASSSGQVQETQYF. DNA for the CDR3: TGTGCCAGCAGCTCTGGACAGGTGCAAGAGACCCAGTACTTC.

The genes are TRBV10-3 and TRBJ2-3, with TRBD2 matching over 7 bases. The trim removed 9 bases at V and 1 base at J, leaving 10 bases unmatched. Germline CDR1 reads ENHRY; CDR2 reads SYGVKD. The CDR3 consists of 15 residues. Written as DNA, the CDR3 is TGTGCCATAGGACTAGGGGCACGGGGCACAGATACGCAGTATTTT. It yields the protein CAIGLGARGTDTQYF.

The V gene is TRBV3-1, the J gene TRBJ2-7; D may be TRBD2 (6 bases). Germline V gives CDR1 LGHDT, CDR2 YNNKEL (reference sequence). This CDR3 region has 13 residues. Deletions cut 0 bases from V and 6 bases from J, with 9 bases between. The CDR3 here is CASSQDRRGEQYF. DNA for the CDR3: TGTGCCAGCAGCCAAGATCGGAGGGGCGAGCAGTACTTC.

V is TRBV29-1 and J is TRBJ1-2; 7 nucleotides align to TRBD1. From germline, CDR1 is SQVTM and CDR2 ANQGSEA. The CDR3 is 13 residues long. With V trimmed by 1 base and J by 4 bases, 3 bases remained unmatched. DNA for the CDR3: TGCAGCGTTGAAGGGACAGGAACCTATGGCTACACCTTC. Translated, it gives CSVEGTGTYGYTF.

This chain uses TRBV6-6 with TRBJ2-7, with a possible D match to TRBD2 (6 bases). Per germline, CDR1 MNHNY and CDR2 SVGAGI (reference sequence). The CDR3 sequence is 14 residues long. The germline V and J ends were trimmed by 7 bases and 2 bases, with 15 bases remaining between them. This chain's CDR3 is CASKAGRGTYEQYF. The CDR3 DNA follows: TGTGCCAGCAAGGCCGGACGGGGGACCTACGAGCAGTACTTC.

The rearrangement links TRBV10-3 to TRBJ1-1; D is perhaps TRBD1 (5 bases). Germline CDR1 reads ENHRY; CDR2 reads SYGVKD. The length of the CDR3 is 12 residues. Deletions cut 4 bases from V and 11 bases from J, with 14 bases between. The CDR3 loop is CAISGGQGRAFF. CDR3 bases: TGTGCCATCAGTGGCGGGCAGGGCCGGGCTTTCTTT.

V is TRBV30 and J is TRBJ2-7, with 7 positions matching TRBD2. Trimming removed 4 bases from V and 4 bases from J; junction bases left unmatched: 4. This CDR3 has 12 residues. Germline assignment: CDR1 GTSNPN and CDR2 SVGIG (reference sequence). Here the CDR3 DNA reads TGTGCCTGGAACAGCGGGACTTACGAGCAGTACTTC. Its translation is CAWNSGTYEQYF.